A single sample is the source of the 25 T cell receptor beta chains below, sequenced in a study of PD-1 blockade in mismatch repair-deficient tumors. Here immunoSEQ multiplex PCR was the method, and the copy in TCRdb shows in-frame clones only, minus some. The table has around 50,000 clones, 77% seen once. Sample: PBMCs, taken before pembrolizumab treatment. The receptors originated from an adult with mismatch repair-deficient cancer.

V gene TRBV5-1 combines with J gene TRBJ2-3; D is possibly TRBD2 (6 bases). V dropped 4 bases and J dropped 1 base, with 13 bases sitting between them. Germline V gene lookup returns CDR1 SGHRS and CDR2 YFSETQ. The CDR3 is made up of 15 amino acids. CDR3 bases: TGCGCCAGCAGCCGGGACTCCGGGGGCACAGATACGCAGTATTTT. It is translated as CASSRDSGGTDTQYF.

This sequence joins TRBV6-1 and TRBJ1-4; D may be TRBD1 (5 bases). This CDR3 contains 14 residues. Germline V CDR1 and CDR2: MNHNS, SASEGT. Trimming shortened V by 6 bases and J by 4 bases, and 12 bases separated the two germline ends. The CDR3 here is CASRGTQSNEKLFF. CDR3 bases: TGTGCCAGCAGGGGGACTCAGAGTAATGAAAAACTGTTTTTT.

Written as DNA, the CDR3 is TGTGCCAGCAGCCCCCGGGCCTCATACTTTGCAGCTTTCTTT. Translation: CASSPRASYFAAFF. This rearrangement joins TRBV7-9 to TRBJ1-1, with D uncertain. The CDR3 totals 14 residues. Per germline, CDR1 SEHNR and CDR2 FQNEAQ (reference sequence). V gave up 5 bases and J gave up 10 bases, with 20 bases separating them.

The rearrangement joins TRBV11-2 to TRBJ2-7, with D perhaps matching TRBD2 (6 bases). V lost 5 bases and J 7 bases, leaving 18 bases between the germline ends. The CDR3 runs to 14 residues. CDR1 and CDR2 (germline): SGHAT, FQNNGV. As DNA, the CDR3 is TGTGCCAGCAGCCCCTCCGGTTGGGCGGGAGAGCAGTACTTC. It specifies CASSPSGWAGEQYF.

V is TRBV5-5 and J is TRBJ1-5; D gene unclear. Germline V lookup: CDR1 SGHKS, CDR2 YYEKEE (reference sequence). The CDR3 spans 15 residues. Trimming stripped 0 bases from V and 4 bases from J, with 11 bases between. The CDR3 bases are TGTGCCAGCAGCTTGGCTGGGTTCCCAAATCAGCCCCAGCATTTT. Protein: CASSLAGFPNQPQHF. Drawing the rest from reference TRBV5-5 and TRBJ1-5, the complete variable domain is DAGVTQSPTHLIKTRGQQVTLRCSPISGHKSVSWYQQVLGQGPQFIFQYYEKEERGRGNFPDRFSARQFPNYSSELNVNALLLGDSALYLCASSLAGFPNQPQHFGDGTRLSIL.

V usage is TRBV5-4 and J usage is TRBJ1-2; 9 bases match TRBD1. The CDR3 runs 13 residues. Germline V lookup: CDR1 SGHNT, CDR2 YYREEE (reference sequence). Trimming cost V 6 bases and J 7 bases; bases outside gene matches: 7. CDR3 protein: CASNIQGAPGYTF. CDR3 sequence (DNA): TGTGCCAGCAACATACAGGGGGCGCCTGGCTACACCTTC.

CDR3 residues: CASSLIGTLDDEQFF. The CDR3 DNA follows: TGTGCCAGTAGTCTTATCGGGACATTGGATGATGAGCAGTTCTTC. The rearrangement joins TRBV19 to TRBJ2-1, with D perhaps TRBD1 (6 bases). Germline assignment: CDR1 LNHDA and CDR2 SQIVND (reference sequence). The CDR3 has 15 residues. Trimming took off 5 bases at V and 8 bases at J, with 19 bases between the two ends.

The gene calls are TRBV30 and TRBJ1-1; 7 bases match TRBD1. Trimming cost V 2 bases and J 7 bases; bases outside gene matches: 4. This CDR3 has 12 residues. Germline values: CDR1 GTSNPN, CDR2 SVGIG (reference sequence). CDR3 sequence (DNA): TGTGCCTGGAGTACTGGGGACAGTGAAGCTTTCTTT. This gives the protein CAWSTGDSEAFF.

This chain uses TRBV6-1 with TRBJ2-1; D is unclear. Per the germline V gene, CDR1 is MNHNS and CDR2 is SASEGT. V lost 2 bases and J 10 bases, leaving 9 bases between the germline ends. The CDR3 is 12 residues long. The CDR3 region is CASSETVTEQFF. The CDR3 DNA reads as TGTGCCAGCAGTGAAACAGTCACAGAGCAGTTCTTC.

This sequence joins TRBV9 and TRBJ2-7, with 9 bases fitting TRBD1. The CDR3 is made up of 14 amino acids. Per the germline V gene, CDR1 is SGDLS and CDR2 is YYNGEE. Trimming removed 0 bases from V and 4 bases from J; junction bases left unmatched: 2. The DNA of the CDR3 is TGTGCCAGCAGCGTAGAGGGACAGGGATACGAGCAGTACTTC. Translation: CASSVEGQGYEQYF.

This clone was seen only once. V is TRBV6-5 and J is TRBJ1-2, with D tentatively TRBD1 (6 bases). CDR1 is MNHEY and CDR2 is SVGAGI in the germline V gene. V lost 0 bases and J lost 0, with 8 bases in between. This CDR3 has 15 amino acids. CDR3 sequence (DNA): TGTGCCAGCAGTTACTCCTCAGGGGCTAACTATGGCTACACCTTC. Residues: CASSYSSGANYGYTF.

The chain carries TRBV6-5 and TRBJ1-3; no definite D call. V lost 0 bases and J 1 base, leaving 4 bases between the germline ends. This CDR3 is built from 14 residues. Looked up from germline, CDR1 is MNHEY and CDR2 is SVGAGI. The CDR3 DNA reads TGTGCCAGCAGTTACTCGGAGTCTGGAAACACCATATATTTT. Protein: CASSYSESGNTIYF.

The genes are TRBV29-1 and TRBJ2-2, with 8 nucleotides matching TRBD2. Per the germline V gene, CDR1 is SQVTM and CDR2 is ANQGSEA. Trimming took 6 bases from V and 2 from J; bases not matched to a gene: 5. CDR3 length: 14 residues. CDR3 DNA sequence: TGCAGCGTAGGTAGCGGGACAAACACCGGGGAGCTGTTTTTT. Protein: CSVGSGTNTGELFF.

In its sample, this clone was seen a few times. This chain connects TRBV15 to TRBJ1-4; TRBD1 is a possible D gene (5 bases). The V gene's germline CDR1 is LNHNV and CDR2 YYDKDF (reference sequence). CDR3 length: 15 residues. Trimming left V 5 bases short and J 0 bases short, with 10 bases between. This chain's CDR3 is CATSFDRTTNEKLFF. DNA of the CDR3: TGTGCCACCAGCTTCGACAGAACAACTAATGAAAAACTGTTTTTT.

The chain carries TRBV27 and TRBJ1-1; D unresolved. Germline loops: CDR1 MNHEY, CDR2 SMNVEV (reference sequence). Trimming removed 0 bases at V and 7 bases at J, with 9 bases between. There are 13 residues in the CDR3. CDR3 sequence: CASSLSGQLEAFF. The CDR3 region has the DNA TGTGCCAGCAGTTTATCTGGTCAGCTTGAAGCTTTCTTT.

The J gene is TRBJ2-1, the V gene TRBV6-5, with 8 bases identical to TRBD2. The CDR3 contains 14 residues. V gave up 7 bases and J gave up 8 bases; unmatched junction bases: 10. Looked up from germline, CDR1 is MNHEY and CDR2 is SVGAGI. CDR3 DNA: TGTGCCAGCACCCCTCCCGGGACTAGGGATGAGCAGTTCTTC. This codes for CASTPPGTRDEQFF.

This rearrangement joins TRBV27 to TRBJ1-3; perhaps TRBD1 as D (6 bases). Germline CDR1 MNHEY, CDR2 SMNVEV (reference sequence). The CDR3 runs 19 residues. Trimming cost V 7 bases and J 0 bases, with 25 bases left between them. This chain's CDR3 is CASKPRGPGPPSSGNTIYF. The CDR3 bases are TGTGCCAGCAAACCACGGGGGCCAGGGCCCCCGAGCTCTGGAAACACCATATATTTT.

The chain employs TRBV4-3 and TRBJ2-1; TRBD2 agrees at 7 bases. The CDR3 totals 15 residues. The V and J ends lost 3 bases and 7 bases, in that order; junction bases with no gene match: 9. Per germline, CDR1 LGHNA and CDR2 YSLEER. Here the CDR3 DNA reads TGCGCCAGCAGCCAGCTAGCGGACTCTTTTAATGAGCAGTTCTTC. Encoded protein: CASSQLADSFNEQFF.

The chain links TRBV6-6 to TRBJ2-7, with no clear D. Germline CDR1 reads MNHNY; CDR2 reads SVGAGI (reference sequence). Trimming pared 5 bases from V and 3 bases from J, leaving 8 bases between. The length of the CDR3 is 12 residues. This CDR3 is CASSPDVYEQYF. The CDR3 DNA follows: TGTGCCAGCAGTCCCGACGTCTACGAGCAGTACTTC.

V usage is TRBV5-8 and J usage is TRBJ2-3; the match to TRBD2 covers 7 bases. Germline V gene lookup returns CDR1 SGHTS and CDR2 YDEGEE. The CDR3 has 16 amino acids. V lost 0 bases to trimming and J lost 0 bases; unmatched junction nucleotides: 4. CDR3 residues: CASSLEGRGSTDTQYF. CDR3 DNA: TGTGCCAGCAGCTTGGAAGGGCGGGGGAGCACAGATACGCAGTATTTT.

The J gene is TRBJ2-1, the V gene TRBV7-8, with TRBD2 matching 14 bases. The length of the CDR3 is 20 residues. Germline-derived CDR1 and CDR2 are SGHVS and FQNEAQ. The V and J ends lost 4 bases and 0 bases, in that order; junction bases with no gene match: 11. CDR3 DNA: TGTGCCAGCAGCTACGGGGGGGGACTAGCGGGAGCGGCCTCCTACAATGAGCAGTTCTTC. Amino acids: CASSYGGGLAGAASYNEQFF.

The rearrangement uses TRBV5-4 and TRBJ2-3; 7 bases are a match to TRBD1. The germline V gene encodes CDR1 SGHNT and CDR2 YYREEE (reference sequence). This CDR3 is 15 amino acids long. The junction had 13 bases not matched to a gene; V was cut back by 9 bases and J by 3 bases. CDR3: CAISRRDSRTDTQYF. DNA of the CDR3: TGTGCCATCTCCCGCCGGGACAGTAGAACAGATACGCAGTATTTT.

This chain joins TRBV5-6 and TRBJ2-7, with 7 bases that match TRBD1. CDR1 and CDR2 from the germline V gene are SGHDT and YYEEEE. The CDR3 loop spans 15 amino acids. With 2 bases clipped from V and 0 bases from J, the junction kept 5 bases outside the gene matches. In DNA, the CDR3 is TGTGCCAGCAGCTTTTATGGGACAGTCTCCTACGAGCAGTACTTC. Protein sequence: CASSFYGTVSYEQYF. The variable domain in full, completed from reference TRBV5-6 and TRBJ2-7, reads DAGVTQSPTHLIKTRGQQVTLRCSPKSGHDTVSWYQQALGQGPQFIFQYYEEEERQRGNFPDRFSGHQFPNYSSELNVNALLLGDSALYLCASSFYGTVSYEQYFGPGTRLTVT.

The chain has TRBV7-9 and TRBJ2-7; TRBD1 matches at 7 bases. The CDR3 totals 15 residues. In germline, CDR1 is SEHNR, CDR2 FQNEAQ (reference sequence). With V trimmed by 5 bases and J by 2 bases, 9 bases remained unmatched. CDR3 loop: CASSAAGTETYEQYF. The CDR3, as DNA: TGTGCCAGCAGCGCCGCCGGGACAGAAACCTACGAGCAGTACTTC. Full variable domain (remainder filled in from reference TRBV7-9 and TRBJ2-7): DTGVSQNPRHKITKRGQNVTFRCDPISEHNRLYWYRQTLGQGPEFLTYFQNEAQLEKSRLLSDRFSAERPKGSFSTLEIQRTEQGDSAMYLCASSAAGTETYEQYFGPGTRLTVT.

This clone was seen only a few times. The rearrangement uses TRBV18 and TRBJ2-7; D unresolved. Germline-derived CDR1 and CDR2 are KGHSH and LQKENI. The CDR3 sequence is 12 residues long. V lost 3 bases to trimming and J lost 5 bases, with 8 bases between them. The CDR3 sequence is CASSPDANEQYF. The CDR3 DNA sequence: TGTGCCAGCTCACCCGATGCGAACGAGCAGTACTTC.